The following is a T cell receptor (beta chain) sequence with its context. These data come from a study of blood T cell repertoires in COVID-19. Across the study: Nucleic acid was either cDNA or gDNA, and it came from T cells, B-cell-depleted T cells, or PBMCs.

Original data processing: Amplified reference gene primers provided the basis for estimating nucleated cell counts. Libraries were prepared by immunoSEQ multiplex PCR; TCRdb keeps only in-frame clonotypes and omits some of them. That table supplies the V and J calls and clone size; D and trimming were determined from the DNA. The table has some 5,900 clones, about 90% seen once. Input material: peripheral blood. This sequence originates from a human donor in a cohort sampled during active COVID-19.

CDR3 sequence (DNA): TGTGCCAGCAGCTCTAGAGGGAACCTCTACGAGCAGTACTTC. It specifies CASSSRGNLYEQYF. This chain links TRBV7-8 with TRBJ2-7; D possibly corresponds to TRBD2 (5 bases). CDR3 length: 14 amino acids. Trimming shortened V by 4 bases and J by 3 bases, and 13 bases separated the two germline ends. Germline V gene data show CDR1 as SGHVS and CDR2 as FQNEAQ. Full variable domain (outside the CDR3, taken from reference TRBV7-8 and TRBJ2-7): GAGVSQSPRYKVAKRGQDVALRCDPISGHVSLFWYQQALGQGPEFLTYFQNEAQLDKSGLPSDRFFAERPEGSVSTLKIQRTQQEDSAVYLCASSSRGNLYEQYFGPGTRLTVT.